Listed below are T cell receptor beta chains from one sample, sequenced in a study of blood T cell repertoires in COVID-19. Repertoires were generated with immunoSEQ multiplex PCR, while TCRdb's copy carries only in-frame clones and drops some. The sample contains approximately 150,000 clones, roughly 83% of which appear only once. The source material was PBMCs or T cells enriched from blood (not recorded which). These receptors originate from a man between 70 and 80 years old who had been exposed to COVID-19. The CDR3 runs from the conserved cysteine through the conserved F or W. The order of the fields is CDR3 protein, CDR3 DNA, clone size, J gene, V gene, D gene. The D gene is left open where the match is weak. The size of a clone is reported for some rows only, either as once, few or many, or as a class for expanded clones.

CDR3 protein: CASSIWSSSYNEQFF
CDR3 DNA: TGTGCCAGTAGTATTTGGTCGAGCTCCTACAATGAGCAGTTCTTC
clone size: few
J gene: TRBJ2-1
V gene: TRBV19
D gene: -

CDR3 protein: CASSPVAGETEAFF
CDR3 DNA: TGTGCCAGCTCACCAGTGGCAGGGGAGACTGAAGCTTTCTTT
clone size: -
J gene: TRBJ1-1
V gene: TRBV18
D gene: -

CDR3 protein: CASSPIQGNGGELFF
CDR3 DNA: TGTGCCAGCAGCCCTATACAGGGCAATGGCGGGGAGCTGTTTTTT
clone size: -
J gene: TRBJ2-2
V gene: TRBV7-2
D gene: -

CDR3 protein: CASSFNQVGNSPLHF
CDR3 DNA: TGTGCCAGCAGCTTTAACCAGGTTGGAAATTCACCCCTCCACTTT
clone size: -
J gene: TRBJ1-6
V gene: TRBV7-2
D gene: -

CDR3 protein: CARSLAGQSHFLGYTF
CDR3 DNA: TGTGCCAGAAGCTTGGCCGGACAGTCCCACTTCTTGGGCTACACCTTC
clone size: -
J gene: TRBJ1-2
V gene: TRBV5-3
D gene: -

CDR3 protein: CASSVAGGTNEKLFF
CDR3 DNA: TGTGCCAGCAGCGTAGCGGGTGGAACTAATGAAAAACTGTTTTTT
clone size: -
J gene: TRBJ1-4
V gene: TRBV9
D gene: -

CDR3 protein: CASSTSPSLEYF
CDR3 DNA: -
clone size: -
J gene: TRBJ2-3
V gene: TRBV7-9
D gene: -

CDR3 protein: CASSPRAGGGETQYF
CDR3 DNA: TGTGCCAGCAGCCCCAGGGCGGGGGGCGGCGAGACCCAGTACTTC
clone size: -
J gene: TRBJ2-5
V gene: TRBV9
D gene: TRBD2

CDR3 protein: CASSPNLASDEQYF
CDR3 DNA: TGTGCCAGCAGCCCTAACCTAGCGAGCGACGAGCAGTACTTC
clone size: -
J gene: TRBJ2-7
V gene: TRBV9
D gene: -

CDR3 protein: CASSQLGTASYEQYF
CDR3 DNA: TGTGCCAGCAGTCAACTCGGGACAGCCTCCTACGAGCAGTACTTC
clone size: -
J gene: TRBJ2-7
V gene: TRBV6-2/TRBV6-3
D gene: TRBD1

CDR3 protein: CASSRNLGDRETQYF
CDR3 DNA: TGTGCCAGCAGTCGTAACTTAGGGGATCGGGAGACCCAGTACTTC
clone size: -
J gene: TRBJ2-5
V gene: TRBV6-5
D gene: -

CDR3 protein: CASSLWASPLHF
CDR3 DNA: TGTGCCAGCAGTTTATGGGCCTCACCCCTCCACTTT
clone size: -
J gene: TRBJ1-6
V gene: TRBV12-3/TRBV12-4
D gene: -

CDR3 protein: CASSLVRGEPQHF
CDR3 DNA: TGTGCCAGCAGCTTAGTCCGCGGAGAGCCCCAGCATTTT
clone size: -
J gene: TRBJ1-5
V gene: TRBV7-9
D gene: -

CDR3 protein: CASSKTGENSPLHF
CDR3 DNA: TGTGCCAGCAGCAAGACAGGAGAGAATTCACCCCTCCACTTT
clone size: -
J gene: TRBJ1-6
V gene: TRBV21-1
D gene: -

CDR3 protein: CASSYDRSNSPLHF
CDR3 DNA: TGTGCCAGCAGTTACGACAGGAGTAATTCACCCCTCCACTTT
clone size: -
J gene: TRBJ1-6
V gene: TRBV6-5
D gene: -

CDR3 protein: CASSVQGQSYNEQFF
CDR3 DNA: TGTGCCAGCAGCGTGCAGGGACAGTCCTACAATGAGCAGTTCTTC
clone size: once
J gene: TRBJ2-1
V gene: TRBV9
D gene: TRBD1

CDR3 protein: CASSPRQGMNQPQHF
CDR3 DNA: TGTGCCAGCAGCCCCCGACAGGGGATGAATCAGCCCCAGCATTTT
clone size: -
J gene: TRBJ1-5
V gene: TRBV7-9
D gene: TRBD1

CDR3 protein: CASSFSGGPGNEQFF
CDR3 DNA: TGTGCCAGCAGTTTCTCGGGGGGTCCGGGGAATGAGCAGTTCTTC
clone size: -
J gene: TRBJ2-1
V gene: TRBV28
D gene: TRBD2

CDR3 protein: CASSLFTGVTDTQYF
CDR3 DNA: TGTGCCAGCAGTTTATTTACGGGAGTGACAGATACGCAGTATTTT
clone size: -
J gene: TRBJ2-3
V gene: TRBV28
D gene: -

CDR3 protein: CASRGDPNQPQHF
CDR3 DNA: TGTGCCAGCAGAGGGGATCCCAATCAGCCCCAGCATTTT
clone size: -
J gene: TRBJ1-5
V gene: TRBV6-5
D gene: -

CDR3 protein: CASSVATGGNTEAFF
CDR3 DNA: TGTGCCAGCAGCGTAGCGACAGGGGGGAACACTGAAGCTTTCTTT
clone size: -
J gene: TRBJ1-1
V gene: TRBV9
D gene: TRBD1

CDR3 protein: CAISEEGGTNEKLFF
CDR3 DNA: TGTGCCATCAGTGAGGAAGGGGGAACCAATGAAAAACTGTTTTTT
clone size: few
J gene: TRBJ1-4
V gene: TRBV10-3
D gene: -

CDR3 protein: CASTEGSNSPLHF
CDR3 DNA: TGTGCCTCGACCGAGGGCAGCAATTCACCCCTCCACTTT
clone size: -
J gene: TRBJ1-6
V gene: TRBV30
D gene: -

CDR3 protein: CASSLGGTGGSPLHF
CDR3 DNA: TGTGCCAGCAGCTTAGGCGGGACAGGGGGTTCACCCCTCCACTTT
clone size: -
J gene: TRBJ1-6
V gene: TRBV7-9
D gene: TRBD1

CDR3 protein: CASSDGGTAPNYGYTF
CDR3 DNA: TGTGCCAGCAGTGATGGGGGGACAGCCCCTAACTATGGCTACACCTTC
clone size: -
J gene: TRBJ1-2
V gene: TRBV2
D gene: TRBD1

CDR3 protein: CASSQLAGGPETTYEQYF
CDR3 DNA: TGTGCCAGCAGCCAACTAGCGGGGGGGCCAGAGACTACATACGAGCAGTACTTC
clone size: once
J gene: TRBJ2-7
V gene: TRBV3-1/TRBV3-2
D gene: TRBD2

CDR3 protein: CASSTRTGDNSPLHF
CDR3 DNA: TGCGCCAGCAGCACTAGGACAGGGGATAATTCACCCCTCCACTTT
clone size: -
J gene: TRBJ1-6
V gene: TRBV4-3
D gene: TRBD1

CDR3 protein: CASSPEGRATEAFF
CDR3 DNA: TGCGCCAGCAGCCCGGAGGGCAGAGCCACTGAAGCTTTCTTT
clone size: -
J gene: TRBJ1-1
V gene: TRBV5-1
D gene: -

CDR3 protein: CASSEDRGDTEAFF
CDR3 DNA: TGTGCCAGCAGTGAGGACAGGGGGGATACTGAAGCTTTCTTT
clone size: once
J gene: TRBJ1-1
V gene: TRBV6-1
D gene: TRBD1

CDR3 protein: CASRLTGVNSGNTIYF
CDR3 DNA: TGTGCCAGCAGGCTTACAGGGGTCAACTCTGGAAACACCATATATTTT
clone size: -
J gene: TRBJ1-3
V gene: TRBV28
D gene: TRBD1

CDR3 protein: CASSSDRGEQYF
CDR3 DNA: TGCGCCAGCAGCTCGGACAGGGGCGAGCAGTACTTC
clone size: -
J gene: TRBJ2-7
V gene: TRBV5-1
D gene: TRBD1

CDR3 protein: CASSPLLAGGADTQYF
CDR3 DNA: TGTGCCAGTAGTCCTCTACTAGCGGGAGGCGCAGATACGCAGTATTTT
clone size: -
J gene: TRBJ2-3
V gene: TRBV19
D gene: TRBD2

CDR3 protein: CASSEGRAGGPKNIQYF
CDR3 DNA: TGTGCCAGCAGTGAGGGGCGAGCGGGGGGGCCCAAAAACATTCAGTACTTC
clone size: -
J gene: TRBJ2-4
V gene: TRBV2
D gene: TRBD2

CDR3 protein: CASSLKPWILTDSYNEQFF
CDR3 DNA: TGTGCCAGCAGCTTGAAGCCTTGGATATTGACAGACTCCTACAATGAGCAGTTCTTC
clone size: -
J gene: TRBJ2-1
V gene: TRBV5-5
D gene: -

CDR3 protein: CASSRTGSNSPLHF
CDR3 DNA: TGTGCCAGCAGCCGGACAGGGAGCAATTCACCCCTCCACTTT
clone size: -
J gene: TRBJ1-6
V gene: TRBV3-1/TRBV3-2
D gene: TRBD1

CDR3 protein: CAWSVQGAGTEAFF
CDR3 DNA: TGTGCCTGGAGTGTACAGGGAGCCGGCACTGAAGCTTTCTTT
clone size: once
J gene: TRBJ1-1
V gene: TRBV30
D gene: -

CDR3 protein: CASSPQGTGTSVWTQYF
CDR3 DNA: TGTGCCAGCAGCCCTCAGGGGACCGGGACTAGTGTCTGGACCCAGTACTTC
clone size: -
J gene: TRBJ2-5
V gene: TRBV28
D gene: TRBD2

CDR3 protein: CASSPSGVSNTGELFF
CDR3 DNA: TGTGCCAGTAGTCCCTCCGGGGTGTCGAACACCGGGGAGCTGTTTTTT
clone size: -
J gene: TRBJ2-2
V gene: TRBV19
D gene: -

CDR3 protein: CARLAQRREGDNEKLFF
CDR3 DNA: TGTGCCAGGCTAGCCCAACGGAGGGAGGGCGATAATGAAAAACTGTTTTTT
clone size: -
J gene: TRBJ1-4
V gene: TRBV19
D gene: -

CDR3 protein: CASSLATGAYEQYF
CDR3 DNA: TGTGCCAGCAGCTTGGCCACAGGGGCCTACGAGCAGTACTTC
clone size: -
J gene: TRBJ2-7
V gene: TRBV5-6
D gene: TRBD1